These 6 T cell receptor beta chains originate from one sample sequenced in a study of T cells in Graves' hyperthyroidism and ophthalmopathy. Using RNA transcripts as the source, TCR beta CDR3 regions were amplified. A first-round RT-PCR of the TCR CDR3 used the HTBI primer set. TCRdb re-derived calls from the multiplex PCR reads in MiXCR, one entry per CDR3 protein. This table holds about 460,000 distinct CDR3 sequences, 22% found once. Sequenced sample: blood. The receptor set was obtained from a woman aged 70-85 years with Graves' ophthalmopathy.

This clonotype was recorded at least ten times. The chain joins TRBV2 to TRBJ2-1; 9 positions agree with TRBD2. The germline V gene has CDR1 SNHLY and CDR2 FYNNEI. V shed 2 bases and J 9 bases; nucleotides not matched to a gene: 8. The length of the CDR3 is 15 residues. CDR3 residues: CASSELAGGPGEQFF. CDR3 DNA: TGTGCCAGCAGTGAATTGGCGGGAGGGCCGGGTGAGCAGTTCTTC.

The table lists this clonotype with a few counts. The J gene is TRBJ2-5, the V gene TRBV30, with 10 bases identical to TRBD2. This CDR3 region has 15 residues. Germline values: CDR1 GTSNPN, CDR2 SVGIG (reference sequence). Trimming took 0 bases from V and 4 from J; bases not matched to a gene: 5. Here the CDR3 reads CAWSVESGRVETQYF. The CDR3 nucleotides are TGTGCCTGGAGTGTCGAAAGCGGGAGGGTAGAGACCCAGTACTTC. Drawing the rest from reference TRBV30 and TRBJ2-5, the complete variable domain is SQTIHQWPATLVQPVGSPLSLECTVEGTSNPNLYWYRQAAGRGLQLLFYSVGIGQISSEVPQNLSASRPQDRQFILSSKKLLLSDSGFYLCAWSVESGRVETQYFGPGTRLLVL.

This clonotype was picked up a small number of times. V gene TRBV19 combines with J gene TRBJ2-1; D is unresolved. CDR3 length: 12 amino acids. V was trimmed by 7 bases and J by 8 bases, leaving 12 bases between them. CDR1 LNHDA and CDR2 SQIVND come from the germline V gene (reference sequence). The DNA for the CDR3 is TGTGCCAGTAAACTTTGGGGTGATGAGCAGTTCTTC. Amino acid sequence: CASKLWGDEQFF.

Ten or more counts support this clonotype. The chain recombines TRBV12-3 or TRBV12-4 with TRBJ1-5; 7 positions agree with TRBD1. The CDR3 sequence is 13 residues long. With 6 bases clipped from V and 7 bases from J, the junction kept 6 bases outside the gene matches. CDR3 amino acids: CASRTGSGQPQHF. The CDR3 DNA follows: TGTGCCAGCAGGACAGGGAGCGGCCAGCCCCAGCATTTT.

The chain is built from TRBV3-1 and TRBJ2-5; TRBD2 agrees at 10 bases. The V and J ends lost 5 bases and 1 base, in that order; junction bases with no gene match: 4. Looked up from germline, CDR1 is LGHDT and CDR2 is YNNKEL (reference sequence). The CDR3 is 15 amino acids. The CDR3 here is CASSSTSGPQETQYF. CDR3 nucleotides: TGTGCCAGCAGCTCGACTAGCGGGCCCCAAGAGACCCAGTACTTC.

The chain carries TRBV5-8 and TRBJ1-2; 9 bases line up with TRBD1. This CDR3 has 14 amino acids. V trimming: 3 bases; J trimming: 2 bases; junction bases outside the gene matches: 2. Germline CDR1 reads SGHTS; CDR2 reads YDEGEE. The CDR3 region has the DNA TGTGCCAGCAGCTACGGACAGGGGAACTATGGCTACACCTTC. It translates to CASSYGQGNYGYTF.